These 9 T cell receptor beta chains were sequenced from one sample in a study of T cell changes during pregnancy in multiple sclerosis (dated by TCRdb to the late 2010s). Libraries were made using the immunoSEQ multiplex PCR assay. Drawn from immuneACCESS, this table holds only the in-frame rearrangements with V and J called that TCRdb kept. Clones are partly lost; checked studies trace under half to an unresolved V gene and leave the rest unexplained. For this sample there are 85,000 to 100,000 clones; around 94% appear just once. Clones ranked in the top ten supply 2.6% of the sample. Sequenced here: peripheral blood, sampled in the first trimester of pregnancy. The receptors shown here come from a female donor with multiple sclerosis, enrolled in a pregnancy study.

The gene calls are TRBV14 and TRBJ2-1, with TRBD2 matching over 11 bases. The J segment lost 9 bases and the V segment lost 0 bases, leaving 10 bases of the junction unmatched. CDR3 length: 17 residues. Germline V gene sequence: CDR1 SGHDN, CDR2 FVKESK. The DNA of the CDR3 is TGTGCCAGCAGCCAAGAGAGGCGACTAGCGGGATCGGCTGAGCAGTTCTTC. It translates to CASSQERRLAGSAEQFF.

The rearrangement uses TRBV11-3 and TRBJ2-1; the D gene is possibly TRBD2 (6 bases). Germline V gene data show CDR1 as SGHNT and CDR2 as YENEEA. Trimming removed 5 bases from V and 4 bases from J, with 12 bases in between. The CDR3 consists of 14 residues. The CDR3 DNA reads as TGTGCCAGCAGCGGTAGCGGAGCTTACAATGAGCAGTTCTTC. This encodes CASSGSGAYNEQFF.

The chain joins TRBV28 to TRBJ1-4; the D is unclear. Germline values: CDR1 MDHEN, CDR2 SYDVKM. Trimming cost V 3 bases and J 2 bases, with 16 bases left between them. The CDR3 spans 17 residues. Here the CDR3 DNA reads TGTGCCAGCAGTTTGGTGCTCCCCGCGATGACTAATGAAAAACTGTTTTTT. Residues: CASSLVLPAMTNEKLFF.

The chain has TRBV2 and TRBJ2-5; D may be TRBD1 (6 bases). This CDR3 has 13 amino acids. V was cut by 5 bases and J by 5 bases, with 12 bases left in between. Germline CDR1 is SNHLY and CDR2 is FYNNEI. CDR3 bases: TGTGCCAGCAGTTTCAGGGGTCGTGAGACCCAGTACTTC. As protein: CASSFRGRETQYF. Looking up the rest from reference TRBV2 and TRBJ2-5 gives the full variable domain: EPEVTQTPSHQVTQMGQEVILRCVPISNHLYFYWYRQILGQKVEFLVSFYNNEISEKSEIFDDQFSVERPDGSNFTLKIRSTKLEDSAMYFCASSFRGRETQYFGPGTRLLVL.

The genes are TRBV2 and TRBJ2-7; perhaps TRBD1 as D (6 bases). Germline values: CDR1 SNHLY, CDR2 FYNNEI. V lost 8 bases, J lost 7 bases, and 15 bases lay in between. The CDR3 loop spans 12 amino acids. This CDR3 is CASRTESTEQYF. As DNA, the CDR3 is TGTGCCAGCCGGACAGAATCGACAGAGCAGTACTTC.

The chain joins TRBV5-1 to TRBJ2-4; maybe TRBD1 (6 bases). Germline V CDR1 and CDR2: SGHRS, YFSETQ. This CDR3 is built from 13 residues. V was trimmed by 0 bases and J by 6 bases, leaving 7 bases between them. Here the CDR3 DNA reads TGCGCCAGCAGCTTGGACAGGGTAAACATTCAGTACTTC. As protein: CASSLDRVNIQYF.

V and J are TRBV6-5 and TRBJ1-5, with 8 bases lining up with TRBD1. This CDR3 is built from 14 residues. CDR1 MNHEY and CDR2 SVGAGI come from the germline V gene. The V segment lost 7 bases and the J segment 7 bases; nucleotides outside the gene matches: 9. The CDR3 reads CASKLRQGTQPQHF. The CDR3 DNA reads TGTGCCAGCAAACTAAGACAGGGGACCCAGCCCCAGCATTTT.

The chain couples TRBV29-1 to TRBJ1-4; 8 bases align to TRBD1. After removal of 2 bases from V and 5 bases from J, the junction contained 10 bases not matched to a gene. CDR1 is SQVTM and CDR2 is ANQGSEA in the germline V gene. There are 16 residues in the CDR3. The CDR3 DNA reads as TGCAGCGTTGAACTGACCGGGACAGGAAGGAATGAAAAACTGTTTTTT. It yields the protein CSVELTGTGRNEKLFF.

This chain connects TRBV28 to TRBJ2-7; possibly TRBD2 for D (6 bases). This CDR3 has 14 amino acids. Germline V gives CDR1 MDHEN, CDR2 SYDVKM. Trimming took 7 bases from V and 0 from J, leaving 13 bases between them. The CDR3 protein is CASIEAGSSYEQYF. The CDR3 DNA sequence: TGTGCCAGCATCGAGGCCGGGAGCTCCTACGAGCAGTACTTC.